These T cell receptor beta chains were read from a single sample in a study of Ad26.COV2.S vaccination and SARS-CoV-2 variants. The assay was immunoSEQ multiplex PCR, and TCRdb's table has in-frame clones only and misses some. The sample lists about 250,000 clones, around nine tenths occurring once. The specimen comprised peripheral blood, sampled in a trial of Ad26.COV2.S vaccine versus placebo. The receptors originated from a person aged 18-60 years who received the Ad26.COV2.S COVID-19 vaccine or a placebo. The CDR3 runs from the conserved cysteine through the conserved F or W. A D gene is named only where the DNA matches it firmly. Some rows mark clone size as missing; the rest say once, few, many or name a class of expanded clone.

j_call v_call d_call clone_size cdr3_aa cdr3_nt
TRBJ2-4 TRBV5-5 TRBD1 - CASSLPLRDRENIQYF TGTGCCAGCAGCTTGCCCCTCCGGGACAGGGAAAACATTCAGTACTTC
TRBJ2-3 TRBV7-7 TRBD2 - CASRPITGTKWRTQYF TGTGCCAGCAGGCCCATTACCGGGACTAAATGGCGTACGCAGTATTTT
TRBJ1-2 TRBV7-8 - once CASSLGEGRLRGGYGYTF TGTGCCAGCAGCTTAGGAGAGGGCAGGCTTAGAGGTGGCTATGGCTACACCTTC
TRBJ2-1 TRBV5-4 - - CASSLDRGASYNEQFF TGTGCCAGCAGCTTGGACCGGGGCGCTTCCTACAATGAGCAGTTCTTC
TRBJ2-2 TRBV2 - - CASSALAGGELFF TGTGCCAGCAGTGCCCTAGCAGGCGGGGAGCTGTTTTTT
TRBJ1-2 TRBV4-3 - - CASSQVPGSNYGYTF TGCGCCAGCAGCCAAGTCCCGGGGTCGAACTATGGCTACACCTTC
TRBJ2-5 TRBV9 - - CASSVGSRETQYF TGTGCCAGCAGCGTAGGTAGTAGGGAGACCCAGTACTTC
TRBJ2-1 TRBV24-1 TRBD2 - CATSDPRGTSGRVNEQFF TGTGCCACCAGTGACCCCAGGGGGACTAGCGGGAGGGTCAATGAGCAGTTCTTC
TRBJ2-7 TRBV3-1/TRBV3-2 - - CASSQNRQAYEQYF TGTGCCAGCAGCCAAAATCGACAGGCCTACGAGCAGTACTTC
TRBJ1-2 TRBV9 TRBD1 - CASSVGDRAYDYTF TGTGCCAGCAGCGTAGGGGACAGGGCCTATGACTACACCTTC
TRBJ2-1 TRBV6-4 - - CASSLSVLNEQFF TGTGCCAGCTCCCTTAGTGTGCTCAATGAGCAGTTCTTC
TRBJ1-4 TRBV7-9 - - CASSPKSEYHEKLFF TGTGCCAGCAGCCCTAAATCGGAGTATCATGAAAAACTGTTTTTT
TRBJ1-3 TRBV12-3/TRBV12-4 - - CASSLSYGNTIYF TGTGCCAGCAGTTTATCCTATGGAAACACCATATATTTT
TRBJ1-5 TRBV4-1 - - CASSQDEYSNQPQHF TGCGCCAGCAGCCAAGATGAGTATAGCAATCAGCCCCAGCATTTT
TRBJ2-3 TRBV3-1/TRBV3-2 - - CASSQDPTIYTQYF TGTGCCAGCAGCCAAGATCCGACTATCTATACGCAGTATTTT
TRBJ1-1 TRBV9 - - CASSAQGRETEAFF TGTGCCAGCAGCGCGCAGGGGCGGGAGACTGAAGCTTTCTTT
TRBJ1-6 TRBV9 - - CASSVEISDSPLHF TGTGCCAGCAGCGTAGAGATATCAGACTCACCCCTCCACTTT
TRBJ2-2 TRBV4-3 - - CASSQAKQNTGELFF TGCGCCAGCAGCCAAGCTAAACAGAACACCGGGGAGCTGTTTTTT
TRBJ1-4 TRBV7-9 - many CASSSRMGAPATNEKLFF TGTGCCAGCAGTTCTAGAATGGGCGCGCCCGCAACTAATGAAAAACTGTTTTTT
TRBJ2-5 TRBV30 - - CACGGIWGRRETQYF TGTGCCTGTGGGGGGATTTGGGGTAGGAGAGAGACCCAGTACTTC
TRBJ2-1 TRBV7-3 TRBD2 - CASSSRTRNYNEQFF TGTGCCAGCAGCTCGCGGACTAGAAACTACAATGAGCAGTTCTTC
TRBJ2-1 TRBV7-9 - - CASSIGGRLLDEQFF TGTGCCAGCAGTATAGGGGGGAGGCTTTTGGATGAGCAGTTCTTC
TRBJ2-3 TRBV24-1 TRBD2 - CATSSSGRSTDTQYF TGTGCCACCTCTTCAAGCGGGAGAAGCACAGATACGCAGTATTTT
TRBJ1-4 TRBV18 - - CASSPGGTNEKLFF TGTGCCAGCTCACCGGGGGGAACTAATGAAAAACTGTTTTTT
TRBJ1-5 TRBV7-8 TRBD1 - CASSLGQGKNQPQHF TGTGCCAGCAGCTTAGGACAGGGAAAGAACCAGCCCCAGCATTTT
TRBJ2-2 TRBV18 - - CASSPTPQANTGELFF TGTGCCAGCTCACCAACCCCCCAGGCGAACACCGGGGAGCTGTTTTTT
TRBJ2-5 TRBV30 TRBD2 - CAWRTSGGPQETQYF TGTGCCTGGAGGACCAGCGGGGGGCCCCAAGAGACCCAGTACTTC
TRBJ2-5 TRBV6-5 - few CASIRTGGDETQYF TGTGCCAGCATTAGGACAGGAGGGGATGAGACCCAGTACTTC
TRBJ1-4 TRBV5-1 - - CASKEITTNEKLFF TGCGCCAGCAAGGAGATAACAACTAATGAAAAACTGTTTTTT
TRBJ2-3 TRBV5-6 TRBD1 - CASSFDTTGATDTQYF TGTGCCAGCAGCTTCGATACAACAGGGGCCACAGATACGCAGTATTTT
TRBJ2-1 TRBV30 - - CAWSVLGGYSYNEQFF TGTGCCTGGAGTGTACTCGGAGGTTACTCCTACAATGAGCAGTTCTTC
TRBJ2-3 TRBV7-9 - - CASSLLGASTDTQYF TGTGCCAGCAGCTTACTAGGGGCGAGCACAGATACGCAGTATTTT
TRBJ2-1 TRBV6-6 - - CASSPTPLSEQFF TGTGCCAGCAGTCCGACCCCCCTCTCCGAGCAGTTCTTC
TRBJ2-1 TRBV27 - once CASSFLPGQYNEQFF TGTGCCAGCAGTTTTCTCCCGGGACAATACAATGAGCAGTTCTTC
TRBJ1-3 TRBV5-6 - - CASRRRGSGNTIYF TGTGCCAGCCGCCGGAGAGGCTCTGGAAACACCATATATTTT
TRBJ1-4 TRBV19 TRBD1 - CASSSRTGNEKLFF TGTGCCAGTAGTTCCCGGACAGGGAATGAAAAACTGTTTTTT
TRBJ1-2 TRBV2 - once CASSQYSYGYTF TGTGCCAGCAGTCAGTACAGCTATGGCTACACCTTC
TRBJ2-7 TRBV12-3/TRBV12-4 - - CASSGGRVYEQYF TGTGCCAGCAGTGGGGGAAGAGTCTACGAGCAGTACTTC
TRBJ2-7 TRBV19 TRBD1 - CASSIGQGSYEQYF TGTGCCAGTAGTATAGGACAGGGCAGCTACGAGCAGTACTTC
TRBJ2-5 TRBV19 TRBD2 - CASSTLSSGETQYF TGTGCCAGTAGTACCCTCTCTAGCGGCGAGACCCAGTACTTC
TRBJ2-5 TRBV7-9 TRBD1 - CASSLQTTGVMKTQYF TGTGCCAGCAGCTTACAAACTACAGGGGTTATGAAGACCCAGTACTTC
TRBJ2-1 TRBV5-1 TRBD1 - CASSRQPGQDYNEQFF TGCGCCAGCAGCCGTCAACCGGGACAGGACTACAATGAGCAGTTCTTC
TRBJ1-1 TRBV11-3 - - CASSITGKSTEAFF TGTGCCAGCAGCATTACAGGAAAAAGCACTGAAGCTTTCTTT
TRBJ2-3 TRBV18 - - CASSPPGETTDTQYF TGTGCCAGCTCACCACCCGGGGAAACCACAGATACGCAGTATTTT
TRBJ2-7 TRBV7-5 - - CASIAGDGYIFPTEQYF TGTGCCAGTATAGCGGGGGACGGGTATATATTTCCCACCGAGCAGTACTTC
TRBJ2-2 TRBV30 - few CAWSDGVRDPGELFF TGTGCCTGGAGCGACGGGGTAAGGGATCCCGGGGAGCTGTTTTTT
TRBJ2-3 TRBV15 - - CATSRGKDTQYF TGTGCCACCAGCAGAGGGAAGGATACGCAGTATTTT
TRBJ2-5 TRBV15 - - CATSRDRGPQETQYF TGTGCCACCAGCAGAGACAGGGGCCCTCAAGAGACCCAGTACTTC
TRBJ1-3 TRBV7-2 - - CASSDRGRSPLRNTIYF TGTGCCAGCTCCGACCGGGGGCGCTCACCGCTCCGAAACACCATATATTTT
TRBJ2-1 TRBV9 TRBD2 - CASSVGTSGRNEQFF TGTGCCAGCAGCGTCGGGACTAGCGGGAGGAATGAGCAGTTCTTC
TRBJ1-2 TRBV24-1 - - CAIGTGIMGDGYTF TGTGCCATCGGAACAGGGATAATGGGTGATGGCTACACCTTC
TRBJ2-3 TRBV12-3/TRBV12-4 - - CASSFIGTDTQYF TGTGCCAGCAGTTTTATAGGCACAGATACGCAGTATTTT
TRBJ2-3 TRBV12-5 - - CASGNEPRHTRTDTQYF TGTGCTAGTGGTAATGAGCCGAGACATACCCGCACAGATACGCAGTATTTT
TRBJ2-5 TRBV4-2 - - CASSQEQGRKTQYF TGTGCCAGCAGCCAAGAACAGGGGAGGAAGACCCAGTACTTC
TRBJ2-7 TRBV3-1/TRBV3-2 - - CASSQAGDFSYEQYF TGTGCCAGCAGCCAAGCGGGGGACTTCTCCTACGAGCAGTACTTC
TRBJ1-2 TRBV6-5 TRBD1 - CAGSTGANYGYTF TGTGCCGGATCGACAGGGGCCAACTATGGCTACACCTTC
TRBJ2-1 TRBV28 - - CASSSPRASRGNNEQFF TGTGCCAGCAGTTCGCCCCGGGCTAGCCGTGGGAACAATGAGCAGTTCTTC
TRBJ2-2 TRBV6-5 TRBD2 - CASRLAGVETGELFF TGTGCCAGCAGACTAGCGGGGGTTGAAACCGGGGAGCTGTTTTTT
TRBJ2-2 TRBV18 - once CASSPTDTGELFF TGTGCCAGCTCGCCGACAGACACCGGGGAGCTGTTTTTT
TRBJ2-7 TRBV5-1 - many CASSYHLDYEQYF TGCGCCAGCAGCTATCACCTCGACTACGAGCAGTACTTC